The 21 T cell receptor beta chains below were found in one sample sequenced in a study of T cells after yellow fever vaccination. TCRdb redid the calling of the 5' RACE reads with MiXCR, one entry per CDR3 protein. The sample has about 250,000 distinct CDR3 sequences; about 3.7% are singletons. Sequencing used PBMCs, obtained 15 days after the yellow fever booster vaccination. Receptors originate from a man aged 18 to 30 who received the YFV17D yellow fever vaccine.

This clonotype was recorded many times. The V and J genes are TRBV4-1 and TRBJ1-6; D is unclear. The CDR3 is 18 residues long. V was cut by 0 bases and J by 3 bases, with 15 bases left in between. Germline V CDR1 and CDR2: MGHRA, YSYEKL. Written as DNA, the CDR3 is TGCGCCAGCAGCCAAGAAGGTGGAATCGGCGGCTATAATTCACCCCTCCACTTT. Translating gives CASSQEGGIGGYNSPLHF.

This clonotype was seen at least ten times. The chain carries TRBV7-9 and TRBJ2-1, with 9 bases fitting TRBD1. Losses at the gene ends were 3 bases for V and 7 bases for J; bases not matched to a gene: 10. Looked up from germline, CDR1 is SEHNR and CDR2 is FQNEAQ (reference sequence). This CDR3 contains 16 residues. CDR3 nucleotides: TGTGCCAGCAGCTTCCCCGGGACAGGGTTCCTAAATGAGCAGTTCTTC. The encoded protein is CASSFPGTGFLNEQFF.

This clonotype was seen at least ten times. The rearrangement joins TRBV5-6 to TRBJ1-1; 10 bases are shared with TRBD1. This CDR3 has 16 residues. Germline CDR1 reads SGHDT; CDR2 reads YYEEEE. The junction had 15 bases not matched to a gene; V was cut back by 6 bases and J by 7 bases. In nucleotides, the CDR3 is TGTGCCAGCACCTACTCGACAGGGGGCATCGTCAGTGAAGCTTTCTTT. It yields the protein CASTYSTGGIVSEAFF.

This clonotype has a count of ten or more. The junction shows a germline mismatch at one end, possibly a read error. The chain joins TRBV7-8 to TRBJ1-3; D ambiguous. This CDR3 contains 14 residues. Germline lookup yields CDR1 SGHVS and CDR2 FQNEAQ. The CDR3 region is CASSLASPGNTIYF. The CDR3 bases are TGTGCCAGCAGCTTAGCCTCACCTGGCAACACCATATATTTT. The entire variable domain, with the rest obtained from reference TRBV7-8 and TRBJ1-3, is as follows: GAGVSQSPRYKVAKRGQDVALRCDPISGHVSLFWYQQALGQGPEFLTYFQNEAQLDKSGLPSDRFFAERPEGSVSTLKIQRTQQEDSAVYLCASSLASPGNTIYFGEGSWLTVV.

This clonotype was observed at least ten times. This sequence joins TRBV4-1 and TRBJ2-2; D is possibly TRBD2 (6 bases). Germline CDR1 and CDR2: MGHRA and YSYEKL. The CDR3 is 15 residues long. The V and J ends lost 0 bases and 9 bases respectively, with 14 bases between them. In DNA, the CDR3 is TGCGCCAGCAGCCAAGAAGGAGGGGCCCAGTGGGAGCTGTTTTTT. Translation gives CASSQEGGAQWELFF.

This clonotype was detected ten times or more. The V gene is TRBV7-8, the J gene TRBJ2-6; TRBD1 agrees at 9 bases. The CDR3 contains 16 residues. Looked up from germline, CDR1 is SGHVS and CDR2 is FQNEAQ. Trimming cost V 3 bases and J 4 bases; bases outside gene matches: 4. As DNA, the CDR3 is TGTGCCAGCAGCTTGGGACAGGGAGCCGGGGCCAACGTCCTGACTTTC. Its protein product is CASSLGQGAGANVLTF.

This clonotype was picked up many times. V is TRBV24-1 and J is TRBJ1-5; TRBD1 agrees at 10 bases. CDR1 is KGHDR, CDR2 SFDVKD, per germline. This CDR3 has 15 residues. V shed 5 bases, J shed 5 bases, and the junction held 5 bases outside the gene matches. The CDR3 sequence: CATSGTGGSYQPQHF. In nucleotides, the CDR3 is TGTGCCACCAGTGGGACAGGGGGTTCTTATCAGCCCCAGCATTTT.

This clonotype was detected ten times or more. V gene TRBV6-5 combines with J gene TRBJ2-5; D not resolved. The germline V gene encodes CDR1 MNHEY and CDR2 SVGAGI. V lost 5 bases, J lost 2 bases, and 12 bases lay in between. The CDR3 totals 14 residues. CDR3 sequence (DNA): TGTGCCAGCAGTCGTAGACTGGGGCAAGAGACCCAGTACTTC. Translation: CASSRRLGQETQYF.

The J gene is TRBJ2-3, the V gene TRBV12-3 or TRBV12-4; TRBD2 matches at 8 bases. V gave up 10 bases and J gave up 11 bases; unmatched junction bases: 2. CDR3 length: 9 residues. CDR3 sequence: CATGGGQYF. In DNA, the CDR3 is TGTGCCACGGGGGGGGGGCAGTATTTT.

This clonotype was seen at least ten times. Sequence at one end of the junction differs from germline and may be a read error. The V gene is TRBV5-1, the J gene TRBJ2-3; TRBD1 matches at 7 bases. CDR1 and CDR2 from the germline V gene are SGHRS and YFSETQ. CDR3 length equals 14 residues. The CDR3 spells CASSGDRGTDTQYF. Here the CDR3 DNA reads TGTGCCAGCAGTGGGGACAGAGGCACAGATACGCAGTATTTT.

This clonotype was picked up many times. CDR3 residues: CSARDRRTGVETQYF. The CDR3 nucleotides are TGCAGTGCTAGAGATCGGAGGACAGGGGTAGAGACCCAGTACTTC. The chain is built from TRBV20-1 and TRBJ2-5; 9 bases are a match to TRBD1. V gave up 0 bases and J gave up 4 bases; unmatched junction bases: 6. Germline CDR1 DFQATT, CDR2 SNEGSKA (reference sequence). This CDR3 spans 15 amino acids.

This clonotype showed up many times. The chain recombines TRBV30 with TRBJ1-1; D remains ambiguous. This CDR3 is built from 13 residues. Germline values: CDR1 GTSNPN, CDR2 SVGIG (reference sequence). V was shortened by 4 bases and J by 1 base, with 10 bases between the two germline ends. The CDR3 here is CAWTREGNTEAFF. Written as DNA, the CDR3 is TGTGCCTGGACAAGGGAGGGGAACACTGAAGCTTTCTTT.

This clonotype came up a few times. The chain employs TRBV10-3 and TRBJ2-7, with 10 bases fitting TRBD1. J lost 6 bases, V lost 6 bases, and 8 bases had no gene match. The CDR3 contains 14 residues. Germline-derived CDR1 and CDR2 are ENHRY and SYGVKD. This chain's CDR3 is CAIREGQGFGEQYF. The CDR3 coding sequence is TGTGCCATCAGGGAGGGACAGGGGTTCGGCGAGCAGTACTTC.

This clonotype was picked up many times. V usage is TRBV20-1 and J usage is TRBJ2-3, with 8 bases lining up with TRBD2. Germline V gene data show CDR1 as DFQATT and CDR2 as SNEGSKA (reference sequence). This CDR3 has 16 amino acids. Here the CDR3 DNA reads TGCAGGCAAATAGCCGGGGGAGCGGGGGGCACAGATACGCAGTATTTT. Protein sequence: CRQIAGGAGGTDTQYF.

This clonotype came up many times. The V and J genes are TRBV5-5 and TRBJ1-4, with D unclear. Trimming removed 5 bases from V and 0 bases from J, with 11 bases in between. The CDR3 is made up of 15 amino acids. Germline loops: CDR1 SGHKS, CDR2 YYEKEE (reference sequence). Here the CDR3 DNA reads TGTGCCAGCAGGGTTAAAACCGCAACTAATGAAAAACTGTTTTTT. Amino acids: CASRVKTATNEKLFF.

This clonotype was detected many times. The chain uses TRBV6-2 or TRBV6-3 and TRBJ2-7; D uncertain. Germline V lookup: CDR1 MNHEY, CDR2 SVGEGT. Trimming pared 9 bases from V and 3 bases from J, leaving 9 bases between. The CDR3 has 11 amino acids. DNA for the CDR3: TGTGCCAGTGCGGACGGCTACGAGCAGTACGTC. It is translated as CASADGYEQYV.

Many counts were recorded for this clonotype. The CDR3 nucleotides are TGTGCCAGCAGCCCCTCGAATAGCGGGGGTCGGAACGAGCAGTACTTC. Residues: CASSPSNSGGRNEQYF. The chain is built from TRBV4-2 and TRBJ2-7; TRBD2 matches at 9 bases. There are 16 residues in the CDR3. V dropped 4 bases and J dropped 5; count of bases not matched to a gene: 12. CDR1 is LGHNA and CDR2 is YNFKEQ in the germline V gene.

This clonotype came up many times. The V gene is TRBV19, the J gene TRBJ2-7, with TRBD1 matching 7 bases. This CDR3 is 15 amino acids long. V lost 6 bases to trimming and J lost 0 bases; unmatched junction nucleotides: 8. Germline V gene data show CDR1 as LNHDA and CDR2 as SQIVND (reference sequence). The CDR3 here is CASSLQGPFSYEQYF. The DNA of the CDR3 is TGTGCCAGTAGCCTACAGGGGCCTTTCTCCTACGAGCAGTACTTC.

This clonotype was recorded at least ten times. The CDR3 region is CASSLVGLGQPQHF. CDR3 nucleotides: TGTGCCAGCAGCTTGGTCGGGCTAGGTCAGCCCCAGCATTTT. The chain is built from TRBV5-5 and TRBJ1-5; no reliable D call. The CDR3 runs to 14 residues. V gave up 0 bases and J gave up 6 bases, with 10 bases separating them. Germline loops: CDR1 SGHKS, CDR2 YYEKEE (reference sequence).

About this clonotype itself: A clone one base away is much larger, so this may be a read error. The chain combines TRBV18 with TRBJ1-2; possible D gene TRBD1, 5 bases. From germline, CDR1 is KGHSH and CDR2 LQKENI. Trimming pared 6 bases from V and 4 bases from J, leaving 12 bases between. This CDR3 spans 13 amino acids. CDR3 amino acids: CASSGAMGYGYTF. CDR3 bases: TGTGCCAGCTCCGGGGCCATGGGCTATGGCTACACCTTC.

This clonotype was observed many times. This chain uses TRBV12-3 or TRBV12-4 with TRBJ2-2; D call uncertain. There are 13 residues in the CDR3. With 7 bases removed from V and 1 base from J, the gap between germline ends came to 7 bases. The CDR3 DNA reads as TGTGCCAGCACCTGGATGAACACCGGGGAGCTGTTTTTT. This gives the protein CASTWMNTGELFF.